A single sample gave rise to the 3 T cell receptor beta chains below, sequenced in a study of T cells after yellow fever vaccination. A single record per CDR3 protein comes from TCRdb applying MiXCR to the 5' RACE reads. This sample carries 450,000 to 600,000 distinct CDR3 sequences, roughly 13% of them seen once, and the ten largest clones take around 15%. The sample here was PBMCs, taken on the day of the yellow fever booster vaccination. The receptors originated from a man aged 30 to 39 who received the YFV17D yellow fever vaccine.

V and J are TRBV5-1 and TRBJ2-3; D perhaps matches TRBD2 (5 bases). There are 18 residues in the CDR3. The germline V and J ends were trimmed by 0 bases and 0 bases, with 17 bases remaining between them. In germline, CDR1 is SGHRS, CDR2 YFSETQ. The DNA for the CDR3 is TGCGCCAGCAGCTTGGCCGTGACGCGGGTTGATAGCACAGATACGCAGTATTTT. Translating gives CASSLAVTRVDSTDTQYF.

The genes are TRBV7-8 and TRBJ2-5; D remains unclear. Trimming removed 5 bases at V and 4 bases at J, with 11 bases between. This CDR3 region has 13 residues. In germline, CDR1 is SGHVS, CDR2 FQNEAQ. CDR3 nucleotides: TGTGCCAGCAGCCGAATATCTGGAGAGACCCAGTACTTC. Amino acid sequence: CASSRISGETQYF.

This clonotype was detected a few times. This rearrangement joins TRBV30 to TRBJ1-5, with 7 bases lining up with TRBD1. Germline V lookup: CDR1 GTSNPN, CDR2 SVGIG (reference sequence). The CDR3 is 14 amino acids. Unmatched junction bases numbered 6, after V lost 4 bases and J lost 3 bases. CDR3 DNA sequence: TGTGCCTGGACGGAGGGGGCCGTCAATCAGCCCCAGCATTTT. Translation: CAWTEGAVNQPQHF.